These T cell receptor beta chains were read from a single sample in a study of pediatric ulcerative colitis. Assay: immunoSEQ multiplex PCR; the TCRdb copy retains only in-frame clones and omits some. The sample yields more than 50,000 clones, 80% to 90% seen once. The source material was blood. Every receptor here comes from a boy aged 5-17 years who was a control in a study of pediatric ulcerative colitis. Each CDR3 is given with its conserved first and last residue. Fields, in order: clone size, V gene, J gene, D gene, CDR3 protein, CDR3 DNA. D genes are given only for firm matches. The size field is filled for only some rows; it gives once, few, many or a size class.

>-|TRBV28|TRBJ2-7|TRBD1
CASSLDGGTGVYEQYF
TGTGCCAGCAGTTTAGATGGCGGGACAGGGGTATACGAGCAGTACTTC
>-|TRBV4-1|TRBJ2-7|-
CASSQDLGDGSYEQYF
TGCGCCAGCAGCCAAGATCTGGGGGACGGAAGTTACGAGCAGTACTTC
>-|TRBV28|TRBJ1-6|-
CASSLGGLAPLHF
TGTGCCAGCAGTTTGGGGGGTCTCGCACCCCTCCACTTT
>few|TRBV4-3|TRBJ2-7|-
CASSQSIGFGEQYF
TGCGCCAGCAGCCAAAGCATCGGTTTCGGTGAGCAGTACTTC
>-|TRBV25-1|TRBJ1-1|-
CASSDLAAGNTEAFF
TGTGCCAGCAGTGATCTAGCGGCCGGGAACACTGAAGCTTTCTTT
>-|TRBV4-3|TRBJ2-6|TRBD1
CASSQGTGRYSGANVLTF
TGCGCCAGCAGCCAGGGGACAGGGCGCTATTCTGGGGCCAACGTCCTGACTTTC
>few|TRBV10-3|TRBJ1-2|-
CAMNDRDASNYGYTF
TGTGCCATGAATGACCGGGACGCCTCTAACTATGGCTACACCTTC
>-|TRBV27|TRBJ2-7|-
CASSLRDGPGTYEQYF
TGTGCCAGCAGTTTACGGGACGGACCGGGAACCTACGAGCAGTACTTC
>-|TRBV5-7|TRBJ2-1|-
CASSPRMTLSFYNEQFF
TGTGCCAGCAGCCCGAGGATGACTCTATCCTTCTACAATGAGCAGTTCTTC
>-|TRBV27|TRBJ2-3|TRBD2
CASSVVLAARADTQYF
TGTGCCAGCAGTGTCGTCCTAGCGGCGCGCGCAGATACGCAGTATTTT
>-|TRBV5-4|TRBJ2-7|TRBD2
CASSLGRGGGQYEQYF
TGTGCCAGCAGCTTGGGAAGGGGCGGGGGGCAGTACGAGCAGTACTTC